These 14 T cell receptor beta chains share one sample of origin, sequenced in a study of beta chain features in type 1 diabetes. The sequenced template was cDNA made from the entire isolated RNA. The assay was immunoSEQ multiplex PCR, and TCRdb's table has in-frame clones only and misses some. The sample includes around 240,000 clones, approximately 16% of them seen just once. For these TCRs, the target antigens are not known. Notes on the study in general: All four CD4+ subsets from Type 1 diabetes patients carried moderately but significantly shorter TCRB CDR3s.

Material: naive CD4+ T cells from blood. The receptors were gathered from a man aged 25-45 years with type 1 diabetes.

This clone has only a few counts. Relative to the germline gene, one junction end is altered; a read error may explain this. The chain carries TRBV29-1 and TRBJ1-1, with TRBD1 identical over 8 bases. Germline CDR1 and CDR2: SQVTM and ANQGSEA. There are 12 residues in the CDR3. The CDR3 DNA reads TGCAGCGTTCAAGAGGGCAGACAGGGGGCTTTCTTT. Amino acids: CSVQEGRQGAFF.

CDR3 sequence reads: CASSLNPTGKETQYF. The CDR3 region has the DNA TGTGCCAGCAGCTTAAATCCGACAGGGAAAGAGACCCAGTACTTC. The gene calls are TRBV7-2 and TRBJ2-5, with TRBD1 identical over 7 bases. Unmatched junction bases numbered 6, after V lost 2 bases and J lost 3 bases. Germline CDR1 and CDR2: SGHTA and FQGNSA. The CDR3 length is 15 residues.

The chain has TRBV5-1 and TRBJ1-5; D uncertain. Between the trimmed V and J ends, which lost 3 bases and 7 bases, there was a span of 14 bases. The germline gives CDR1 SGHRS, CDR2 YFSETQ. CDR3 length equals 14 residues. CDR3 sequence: CASSSGQPEQPQHF. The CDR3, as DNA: TGCGCCAGCAGCTCGGGTCAGCCGGAGCAGCCCCAGCATTTT. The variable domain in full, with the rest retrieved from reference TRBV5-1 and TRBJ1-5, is KAGVTQTPRYLIKTRGQQVTLSCSPISGHRSVSWYQQTPGQGLQFLFEYFSETQRNKGNFPGRFSGRQFSNSRSEMNVSTLELGDSALYLCASSSGQPEQPQHFGDGTRLSIL.

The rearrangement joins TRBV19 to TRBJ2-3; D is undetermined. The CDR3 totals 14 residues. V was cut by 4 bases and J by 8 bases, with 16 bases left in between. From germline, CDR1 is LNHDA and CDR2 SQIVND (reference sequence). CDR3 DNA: TGTGCCAGTAGTACCCCCGGAGTCAAGGGTACGCAGTATTTT. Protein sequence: CASSTPGVKGTQYF.

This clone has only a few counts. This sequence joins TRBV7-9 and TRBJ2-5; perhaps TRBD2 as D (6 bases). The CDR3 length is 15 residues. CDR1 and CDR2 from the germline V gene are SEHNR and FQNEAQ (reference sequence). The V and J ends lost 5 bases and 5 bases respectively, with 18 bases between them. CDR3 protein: CASSPWEDLRETQYF. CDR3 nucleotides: TGTGCCAGCAGCCCTTGGGAGGATTTGAGGGAGACCCAGTACTTC.

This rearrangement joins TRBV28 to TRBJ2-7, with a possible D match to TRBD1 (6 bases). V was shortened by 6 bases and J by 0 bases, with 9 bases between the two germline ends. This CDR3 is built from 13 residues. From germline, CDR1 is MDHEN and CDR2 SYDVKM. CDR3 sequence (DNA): TGTGCCAGCAGAACGGGACACTCCTACGAGCAGTACTTC. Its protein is CASRTGHSYEQYF.

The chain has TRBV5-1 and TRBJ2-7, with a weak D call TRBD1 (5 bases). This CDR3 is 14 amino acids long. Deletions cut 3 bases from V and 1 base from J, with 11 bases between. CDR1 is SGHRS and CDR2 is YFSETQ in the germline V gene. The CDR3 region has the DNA TGCGCCAGCAGCTACTGGACACCATCCTACGAGCAGTACTTC. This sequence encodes CASSYWTPSYEQYF.

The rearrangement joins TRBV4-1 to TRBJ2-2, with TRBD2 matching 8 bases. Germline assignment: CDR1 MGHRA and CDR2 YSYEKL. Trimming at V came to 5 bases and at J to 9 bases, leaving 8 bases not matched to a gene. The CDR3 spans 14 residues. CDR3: CASSGGLANRELFF. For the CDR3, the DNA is TGCGCCAGCAGCGGCGGACTAGCTAACCGGGAGCTGTTTTTT.

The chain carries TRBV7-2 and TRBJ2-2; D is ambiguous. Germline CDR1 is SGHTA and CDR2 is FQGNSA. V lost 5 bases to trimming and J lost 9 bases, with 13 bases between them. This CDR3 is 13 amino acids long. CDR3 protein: CASSLDPPRELFF. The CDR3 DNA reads TGTGCCAGCAGCCTGGACCCTCCCCGGGAGCTGTTTTTT.

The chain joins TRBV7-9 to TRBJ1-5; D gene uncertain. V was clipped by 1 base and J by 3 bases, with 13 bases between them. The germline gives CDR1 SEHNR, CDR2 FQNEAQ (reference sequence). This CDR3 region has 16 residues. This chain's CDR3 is CASSLDRLGYNQPQHF. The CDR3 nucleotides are TGTGCCAGCAGCTTAGACCGTCTTGGTTACAATCAGCCCCAGCATTTT.

The CDR3 sequence: CASSVAGGQYEQYF. The CDR3 bases are TGTGCCAGCAGCGTAGCGGGAGGGCAGTACGAGCAGTACTTC. The chain combines TRBV9 with TRBJ2-7; TRBD2 aligns across 8 bases. The length of the CDR3 is 14 residues. The V gene end was trimmed by 0 bases and the J gene end by 4 bases; junction bases not matched to a gene: 3. Germline lookup yields CDR1 SGDLS and CDR2 YYNGEE.

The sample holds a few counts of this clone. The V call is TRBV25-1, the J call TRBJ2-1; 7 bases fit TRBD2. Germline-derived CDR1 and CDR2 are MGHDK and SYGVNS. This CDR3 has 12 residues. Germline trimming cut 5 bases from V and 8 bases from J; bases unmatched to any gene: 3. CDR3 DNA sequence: TGTGCCAGCAGTACTAGCGTGGATGAGCAGTTCTTC. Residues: CASSTSVDEQFF. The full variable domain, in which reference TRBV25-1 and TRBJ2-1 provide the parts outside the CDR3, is EADIYQTPRYLVIGTGKKITLECSQTMGHDKMYWYQQDPGMELHLIHYSYGVNSTEKGDLSSESTVSRIRTEHFPLTLESARPSHTSQYLCASSTSVDEQFFGPGTRLTVL.

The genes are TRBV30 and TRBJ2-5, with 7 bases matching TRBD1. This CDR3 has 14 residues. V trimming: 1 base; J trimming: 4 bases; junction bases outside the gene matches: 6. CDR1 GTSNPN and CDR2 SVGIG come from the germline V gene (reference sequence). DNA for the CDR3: TGTGCCTGGAGTGCAGGGGGTGGTATAGAGACCCAGTACTTC. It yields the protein CAWSAGGGIETQYF.

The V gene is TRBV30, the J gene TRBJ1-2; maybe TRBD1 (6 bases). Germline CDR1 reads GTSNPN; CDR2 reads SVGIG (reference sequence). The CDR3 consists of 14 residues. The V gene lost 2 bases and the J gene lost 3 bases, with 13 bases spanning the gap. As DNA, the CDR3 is TGTGCCTGGAGTCCGTCCCACAGGGACTATGGCTACACCTTC. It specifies CAWSPSHRDYGYTF.